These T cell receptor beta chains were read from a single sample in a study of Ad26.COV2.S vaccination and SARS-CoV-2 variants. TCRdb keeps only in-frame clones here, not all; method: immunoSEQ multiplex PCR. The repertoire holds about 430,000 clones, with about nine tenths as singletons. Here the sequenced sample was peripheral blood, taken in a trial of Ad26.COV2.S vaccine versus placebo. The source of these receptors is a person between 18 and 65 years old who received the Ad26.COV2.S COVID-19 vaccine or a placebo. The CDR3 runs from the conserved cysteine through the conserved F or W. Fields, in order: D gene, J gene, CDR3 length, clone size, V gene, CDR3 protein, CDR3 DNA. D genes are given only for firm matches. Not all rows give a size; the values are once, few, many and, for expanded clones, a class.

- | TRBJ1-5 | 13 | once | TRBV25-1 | CASSAGNYQPQHF | TGTGCCAGCAGTGCTGGGAACTATCAGCCCCAGCATTTT
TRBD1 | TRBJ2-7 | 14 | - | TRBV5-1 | CASSLGDRDYEQYF | TGCGCCAGCAGCCTCGGGGACAGGGACTACGAGCAGTACTTC
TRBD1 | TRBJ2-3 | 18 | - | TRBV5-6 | CASSLSGDSIVGTDTQYF | TGTGCCAGCAGCTTGTCCGGGGACAGTATTGTTGGCACAGATACGCAGTATTTT
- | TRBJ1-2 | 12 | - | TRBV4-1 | CASSQDSFGYTF | TGCGCCAGCAGCCAAGACAGTTTTGGCTACACCTTC
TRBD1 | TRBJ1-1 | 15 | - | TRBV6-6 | CASSYPGQGNTEAFF | TGTGCCAGCAGTTACCCAGGACAGGGGAACACTGAAGCTTTCTTT
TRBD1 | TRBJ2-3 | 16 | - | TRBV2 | CASSGFGQGATDTQYF | TGTGCCAGCAGTGGATTTGGACAGGGAGCCACAGATACGCAGTATTTT
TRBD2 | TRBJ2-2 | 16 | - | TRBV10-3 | CAISGTSSTVAGELFF | TGTGCCATCAGTGGGACTAGCTCAACCGTCGCCGGGGAGCTGTTTTTT
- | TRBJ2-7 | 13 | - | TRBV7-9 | CASSALLALEQYF | TGTGCCAGCAGCGCTTTGCTAGCGTTAGAGCAGTACTTC
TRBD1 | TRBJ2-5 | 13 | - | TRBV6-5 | CASSRGQAETQYF | TGTGCCAGCAGTCGCGGACAGGCGGAGACCCAGTACTTC
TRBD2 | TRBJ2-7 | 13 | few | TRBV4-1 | CASSLAGSYEQYF | TGCGCCAGCAGTCTAGCGGGATCCTACGAGCAGTACTTC
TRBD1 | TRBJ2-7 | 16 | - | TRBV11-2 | CASSLDPTGAQYEQYF | TGTGCCAGCAGCTTAGACCCGACAGGGGCTCAGTACGAGCAGTACTTC
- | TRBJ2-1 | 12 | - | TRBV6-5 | CASNFGYNEQFF | TGTGCCAGCAATTTTGGCTACAATGAGCAGTTCTTC
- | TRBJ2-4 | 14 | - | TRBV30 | CAWISAGTKNIQYF | TGTGCCTGGATCTCCGCTGGGACCAAAAACATTCAGTACTTC
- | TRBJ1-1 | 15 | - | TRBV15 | CATSREGGMFTEAFF | TGTGCCACCAGCAGAGAGGGGGGGATGTTCACTGAAGCTTTCTTT
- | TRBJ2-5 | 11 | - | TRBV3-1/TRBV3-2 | CASSQDETQYF | TGTGCCAGCAGTCAAGACGAGACCCAGTACTTC
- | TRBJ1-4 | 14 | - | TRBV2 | CASSDHRVNEKLFF | TGTGCCAGCAGTGATCACAGGGTAAATGAAAAACTGTTTTTT
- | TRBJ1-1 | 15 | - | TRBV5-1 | CASSLRSGENTEAFF | TGCGCCAGCAGCTTGAGGTCCGGGGAGAACACTGAAGCTTTCTTT
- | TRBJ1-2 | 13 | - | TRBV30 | CAWSVLGVFGYTF | TGTGCCTGGAGTGTACTAGGGGTTTTTGGCTACACCTTC
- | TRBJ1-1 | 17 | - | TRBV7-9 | CASSLRGEHTVNTEAFF | TGTGCCAGCAGCTTAAGGGGGGAGCATACGGTAAACACTGAAGCTTTCTTT
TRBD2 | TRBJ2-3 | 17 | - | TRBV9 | CASSVWSGTVGTDTQYF | TGTGCCAGCAGCGTATGGAGCGGGACTGTGGGCACAGATACGCAGTATTTT
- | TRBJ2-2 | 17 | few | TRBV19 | CASSIPSQGPNTGELFF | TGTGCCAGTAGTATACCGTCGCAGGGACCGAACACCGGGGAGCTGTTTTTT
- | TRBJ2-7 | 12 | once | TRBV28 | CASTSFSYEQYF | TGTGCCAGCACAAGCTTCTCCTACGAGCAGTACTTC
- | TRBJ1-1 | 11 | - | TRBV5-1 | CASSLNTEAFF | TGCGCCAGCAGCTTGAACACTGAAGCTTTCTTT
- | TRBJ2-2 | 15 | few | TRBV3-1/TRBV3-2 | CASSQEASVPGELFF | TGTGCCAGCAGCCAAGAGGCTAGCGTCCCCGGGGAGCTGTTTTTT
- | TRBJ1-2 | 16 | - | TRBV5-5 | CASSLSSLRGIYGYTF | TGTGCCAGCAGCCTGTCAAGCCTCCGGGGTATCTATGGCTACACCTTC
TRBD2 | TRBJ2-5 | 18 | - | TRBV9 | CASSVDEAPAGGEETQYF | TGTGCCAGCAGCGTAGACGAGGCCCCGGCGGGAGGGGAAGAGACCCAGTACTTC
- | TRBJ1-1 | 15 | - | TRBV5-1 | CASSLEGGVITEAFF | TGCGCCAGCAGCTTGGAGGGAGGGGTGATCACTGAAGCTTTCTTT
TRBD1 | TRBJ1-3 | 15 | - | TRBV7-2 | CASSPDRGIGNTIYF | TGTGCCAGCAGCCCCGACAGGGGAATTGGAAACACCATATATTTT
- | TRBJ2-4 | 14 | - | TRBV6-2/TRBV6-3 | CASSYSDLSNIQYF | TGTGCCAGCAGTTACTCGGACTTATCAAACATTCAGTACTTC
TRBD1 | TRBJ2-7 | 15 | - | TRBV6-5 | CASSLTGTGGGEQYF | TGTGCCAGCAGTCTCACCGGGACAGGGGGCGGCGAGCAGTACTTC
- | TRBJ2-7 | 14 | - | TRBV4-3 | CASSQETYTYEQYF | TGCGCCAGCAGCCAAGAGACCTATACCTACGAGCAGTACTTC
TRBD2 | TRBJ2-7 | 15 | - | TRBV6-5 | CASSVAAGNSYEQYF | TGTGCCAGCAGCGTGGCAGCGGGAAACTCCTACGAGCAGTACTTC
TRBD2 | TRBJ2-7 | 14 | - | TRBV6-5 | CASRPTSGSEEQYF | TGTGCCAGCAGGCCGACTAGCGGGAGTGAAGAGCAGTACTTC
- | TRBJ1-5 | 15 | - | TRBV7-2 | CASSPRDTPNQPQHF | TGTGCCAGCAGCCCACGGGACACTCCCAATCAGCCCCAGCATTTT
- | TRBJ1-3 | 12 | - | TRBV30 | CACAGRGNTIYF | TGTGCCTGCGCGGGACGTGGAAACACCATATATTTT
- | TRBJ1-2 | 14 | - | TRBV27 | CASSTGRLSYGYTF | TGTGCCAGCAGTACCGGCAGGTTGTCCTATGGCTACACCTTC
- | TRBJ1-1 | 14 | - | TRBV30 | CAWSAHLGNTEAFF | TGTGCCTGGAGTGCGCATTTAGGGAACACTGAAGCTTTCTTT
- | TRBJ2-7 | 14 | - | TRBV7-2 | CASSFSGTAEEQYF | TGTGCCAGCAGCTTCTCCGGGACCGCGGAGGAGCAGTACTTC
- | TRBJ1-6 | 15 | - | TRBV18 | CASSLSPPGNSPLHF | TGTGCCAGCTCACTGAGTCCCCCCGGTAATTCACCCCTCCACTTT
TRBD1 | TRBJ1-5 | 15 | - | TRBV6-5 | CASSLTGGANQPQHF | TGTGCCAGCAGTCTTACAGGGGGCGCGAATCAGCCCCAGCATTTT